This T cell receptor (beta chain) was sequenced during a study of a mutant IDH1 vaccine in newly diagnosed glioma. Regarding time point: week 23, last vaccination. Doses comprised 300 ug of mutant IDH1 20-mer peptide each, plus topical imiquimod. The table came from immunoSEQ multiplex PCR; TCRdb's copy has only in-frame clones and leaves some out. The table lists over 40,000 clones, 60% to 85% of them singletons. The CDR3 has 13 amino acids. Germline V gives CDR1 SGHRS, CDR2 YFSETQ. V was trimmed by 7 bases and J by 6 bases, leaving 16 bases between them. Points on this clone: Its antigen is not known.

This chain connects TRBV5-1 to TRBJ1-2; a possible D gene is TRBD1 (6 bases). This material consisted of PBMCs, taken from a glioma patient whose treatment included an IDH1 peptide vaccine. The TCR was taken from a woman in her 40s with glioma. Some clones in this sample may be carry-over from other donors' samples. CDR3 sequence reads: CASAVGGGDGYTF. The CDR3 nucleotides are TGCGCCAGCGCCGTGGGGGGCGGAGATGGCTACACCTTC.